Sequencing of this T cell receptor (beta chain) was carried out in a study of Tregs in tolerant kidney transplant recipients. Study context: Recipients received nonmyeloablative bone marrow transplants from related graft donors, with transient mixed chimerism.

Points on this clone: Its antigen is currently unknown.

CD4+CD25+CD127- Tregs, CD4+CD25- non-Tregs, CD4 and CD8 cells were sorted. Generated by immunoSEQ multiplex PCR, the TCRdb table keeps only in-frame clones and is missing some. The repertoire holds roughly 80,000 clones, with about 98% as singletons. CDR3 length: 14 residues. V was clipped by 1 base and J by 2 bases, with 9 bases between them. CDR1 and CDR2 from the germline V gene are SGHKS and YYEKEE (reference sequence). Study-level results: Findings come from small patient numbers and require larger validation.

The origin of this receptor is a human donor who received a combined kidney and bone marrow transplant. The specimen was CD4+ T cells from blood, collected before the transplant. V and J are TRBV5-5 and TRBJ2-5; D not resolved. The CDR3 DNA reads TGTGCCAGCAGCTTGATTACAGTACAAGAGACCCAGTACTTC. This codes for CASSLITVQETQYF.